The 29 T cell receptor beta chains below come from one sample, sequenced in a study of cytomegalovirus exposure and HLA in healthy donors. The PCR contained 60 Vbeta and 13 Jbeta primers. Sequencing used immunoSEQ multiplex PCR; TCRdb keeps in-frame clones, though not all of them. The profile covers about 150,000 clones, with about three fifths appearing a single time and approximately 6.5% taken by the ten largest. The sequenced sample was PBMCs. The receptors shown here come from a woman aged 55 to 70 in good health and CMV-seropositive.

This chain joins TRBV11-3 and TRBJ2-3; 7 bases map to TRBD2. Trimming took 1 base from V and 4 from J; bases not matched to a gene: 5. CDR1 and CDR2 from the germline V gene are SGHNT and YENEEA. The CDR3 covers 15 residues. CDR3 sequence reads: CASSLAAGMADTQYF. CDR3 nucleotides: TGTGCCAGCAGCTTAGCAGCGGGAATGGCAGATACGCAGTATTTT.

The rearrangement uses TRBV28 and TRBJ2-7; 10 nucleotides match TRBD2. Germline V gene lookup returns CDR1 MDHEN and CDR2 SYDVKM. This CDR3 has 16 amino acids. J lost 6 bases, V lost 3 bases, and 11 bases had no gene match. The chain's CDR3 is CASSFQAGGPNGEQYF. The CDR3 coding sequence is TGTGCCAGCAGTTTCCAAGCGGGGGGGCCCAACGGCGAGCAGTACTTC.

The chain has TRBV29-1 and TRBJ2-1; TRBD2 agrees at 9 bases. Germline loops: CDR1 SQVTM, CDR2 ANQGSEA. The V segment lost 3 bases and the J segment 4 bases; nucleotides outside the gene matches: 1. CDR3 length: 13 amino acids. DNA of the CDR3: TGCAGCGTTGATAGCGGGAGTTACAATGAGCAGTTCTTC. It is translated as CSVDSGSYNEQFF.

The gene calls are TRBV4-1 and TRBJ2-3; a possible D gene is TRBD2 (7 bases). The germline CDR1 and CDR2 sequences are MGHRA and YSYEKL. The germline V and J ends were trimmed by 5 bases and 0 bases, with 18 bases remaining between them. This CDR3 is built from 17 residues. CDR3 bases: TGCGCCAGCAGCTTAAGGGGGAGGGCGACTAGCACAGATACGCAGTATTTT. This encodes CASSLRGRATSTDTQYF.

The chain has TRBV4-2 and TRBJ2-7; TRBD1 aligns across 10 bases. Germline values: CDR1 LGHNA, CDR2 YNFKEQ. The CDR3 has 16 residues. The junction had 10 bases not matched to a gene; V was cut back by 4 bases and J by 4 bases. CDR3 in DNA: TGTGCCAGCAGCCCGCGGGACAGGGGATTAACGTACGAGCAGTACTTC. Amino acid sequence: CASSPRDRGLTYEQYF.

V usage is TRBV19 and J usage is TRBJ1-1; the match to TRBD1 covers 7 bases. The V segment lost 4 bases and the J segment 6 bases; nucleotides outside the gene matches: 5. This CDR3 comprises 13 residues. Germline V gene sequence: CDR1 LNHDA, CDR2 SQIVND (reference sequence). The CDR3 spells CASSKTGVAEAFF. CDR3 bases: TGTGCCAGTAGTAAAACAGGGGTCGCTGAAGCTTTCTTT.

V and J are TRBV28 and TRBJ1-5; 8 nucleotides line up with TRBD1. Germline V lookup: CDR1 MDHEN, CDR2 SYDVKM. This CDR3 is built from 13 residues. V shed 5 bases, J shed 7 bases, and the junction held 4 bases outside the gene matches. CDR3 nucleotides: TGTGCCAGCAGTCAGGGGGCTTGGCAGCCCCAGCATTTT. Protein: CASSQGAWQPQHF. Together with reference TRBV28 and TRBJ1-5, the CDR3 gives the full variable domain: DVKVTQSSRYLVKRTGEKVFLECVQDMDHENMFWYRQDPGLGLRLIYFSYDVKMKEKGDIPEGYSVSREKKERFSLILESASTNQTSMYLCASSQGAWQPQHFGDGTRLSIL.

The chain is built from TRBV4-2 and TRBJ2-1; D is undetermined. V gave up 2 bases and J gave up 8 bases, with 10 bases separating them. In germline, CDR1 is LGHNA, CDR2 YNFKEQ. CDR3 length equals 13 residues. The CDR3 DNA reads TGTGCCAGCAGCCAAAAAGCAGGCGATGAGCAGTTCTTC. This sequence encodes CASSQKAGDEQFF.

The chain combines TRBV7-9 with TRBJ1-3, with TRBD1 as a possible D gene (5 bases). The germline CDR1 and CDR2 sequences are SEHNR and FQNEAQ (reference sequence). V gave up 10 bases and J gave up 2 bases, with 12 bases separating them. The length of the CDR3 is 13 residues. The CDR3 region has the DNA TGTGCCATACGACAGTTAACTGGAAACACCATATATTTT. Its translation is CAIRQLTGNTIYF. Full variable domain (remainder filled in from reference TRBV7-9 and TRBJ1-3): DTGVSQNPRHKITKRGQNVTFRCDPISEHNRLYWYRQTLGQGPEFLTYFQNEAQLEKSRLLSDRFSAERPKGSFSTLEIQRTEQGDSAMYLCAIRQLTGNTIYFGEGSWLTVV.

This clone was observed a single time. The chain joins TRBV10-3 to TRBJ2-7, with 14 bases matching TRBD2. V was pared by 4 bases and J by 4 bases, with 3 bases of the junction left unmatched. The CDR3 has 15 amino acids. Germline lookup yields CDR1 ENHRY and CDR2 SYGVKD. CDR3 region: CAISAGLAGGYEQYF. In nucleotides, the CDR3 is TGTGCCATCAGTGCCGGACTAGCGGGAGGTTACGAGCAGTACTTC.

The chain recombines TRBV7-3 with TRBJ2-3; D is unresolved. This CDR3 is 12 amino acids long. Germline CDR1 and CDR2: SGHTA and FQGTGA. V lost 5 bases and J lost 1, with 4 bases in between. As DNA, the CDR3 is TGTGCCAGCAGCCCCGGCACAGATACGCAGTATTTT. Protein: CASSPGTDTQYF.

The chain is built from TRBV6-5 and TRBJ2-1; 9 positions match TRBD2. CDR3 length equals 15 residues. With V trimmed by 5 bases and J by 0 bases, 2 bases remained unmatched. The germline V gene has CDR1 MNHEY and CDR2 SVGAGI. Here the CDR3 DNA reads TGTGCCAGCAGTACGCGGGGGGGCTCCTACAATGAGCAGTTCTTC. Protein sequence: CASSTRGGSYNEQFF.

This clone has a single count. This sequence joins TRBV11-1 and TRBJ2-2; 8 positions match TRBD1. The germline CDR1 and CDR2 sequences are SGHAT and FQDESV (reference sequence). The ends lost 5 bases at V and 4 bases at J; junction bases unmatched: 6. The CDR3 has 15 amino acids. The CDR3 bases are TGTGCCAGCAGCACTAGACAGGGGATCACCGGGGAGCTGTTTTTT. Residues: CASSTRQGITGELFF.

In this sample, this clone turned up once. The chain is built from TRBV2 and TRBJ2-5; no firm D call. The CDR3 covers 11 residues. Trimming shortened V by 7 bases and J by 2 bases, and 5 bases separated the two germline ends. Germline V gene sequence: CDR1 SNHLY, CDR2 FYNNEI. For the CDR3, the DNA is TGTGCCAGCACCCCACAAGAGACCCAGTACTTC. Translation gives CASTPQETQYF. Full variable domain (missing parts from reference TRBV2 and TRBJ2-5): EPEVTQTPSHQVTQMGQEVILRCVPISNHLYFYWYRQILGQKVEFLVSFYNNEISEKSEIFDDQFSVERPDGSNFTLKIRSTKLEDSAMYFCASTPQETQYFGPGTRLLVL.

This clone appeared once. The rearrangement joins TRBV29-1 to TRBJ2-7; D not certain. Trimming pared 5 bases from V and 2 bases from J, leaving 19 bases between. The germline CDR1 and CDR2 sequences are SQVTM and ANQGSEA. The CDR3 runs 15 residues. The CDR3 DNA sequence: TGCAGCGTTACCCCGAGTGGCGGAGCTACCTACGAGCAGTACTTC. It is translated as CSVTPSGGATYEQYF.

This clone was counted a few times. The chain combines TRBV11-2 with TRBJ1-2; 11 bases agree with TRBD1. V shed 5 bases, J shed 8 bases, and the junction held 10 bases outside the gene matches. This CDR3 is 15 amino acids long. Germline CDR1 reads SGHAT; CDR2 reads FQNNGV. CDR3 DNA sequence: TGTGCCAGCAGCACTCCGGGACAGGGGGTTATGGGCTACACCTTC. This codes for CASSTPGQGVMGYTF.

The chain carries TRBV6-4 and TRBJ2-7; D is ambiguous. Germline V CDR1 and CDR2: MRHNA, SNTAGT. The V and J ends lost 7 bases and 4 bases respectively, with 20 bases between them. CDR3 length equals 15 residues. The CDR3 DNA is TGTGCCAGCACCCGAGTGGGCATTGGTAATTACGAGCAGTACTTC. This sequence encodes CASTRVGIGNYEQYF.

The chain couples TRBV9 to TRBJ2-5, with a weak D call TRBD1 (5 bases). Per germline, CDR1 SGDLS and CDR2 YYNGEE. Between the trimmed V and J ends, which lost 3 bases and 4 bases, there was a span of 13 bases. The CDR3 contains 14 residues. The CDR3 loop is CASSGTGTPETQYF. CDR3 nucleotide sequence: TGTGCCAGCAGCGGAACAGGTACCCCAGAGACCCAGTACTTC.

This sequence joins TRBV11-1 and TRBJ2-3; 8 nucleotides match TRBD1. The J segment lost 0 bases and the V segment lost 2 bases, leaving 1 base of the junction unmatched. Germline V gene sequence: CDR1 SGHAT, CDR2 FQDESV (reference sequence). The length of the CDR3 is 15 residues. For the CDR3, the DNA is TGTGCCAGCAGCTTACAGGGGGCTAGCACAGATACGCAGTATTTT. Translated: CASSLQGASTDTQYF.

V usage is TRBV5-1 and J usage is TRBJ2-2; 8 nucleotides align to TRBD1. Germline V CDR1 and CDR2: SGHRS, YFSETQ. V was pared by 4 bases and J by 5 bases, with 4 bases of the junction left unmatched. The CDR3 runs to 14 residues. CDR3 region: CASSVTGATGELFF. The CDR3 DNA reads TGCGCCAGCAGCGTGACAGGGGCGACCGGGGAGCTGTTTTTT.

V is TRBV28 and J is TRBJ1-2, with a weak D call TRBD1 (5 bases). This CDR3 comprises 14 residues. In germline, CDR1 is MDHEN, CDR2 SYDVKM. Trimming stripped 5 bases from V and 4 bases from J, with 14 bases between. Here the CDR3 DNA reads TGTGCCAGCAGTCCCCCAGGGAAAGGCTATGGCTACACCTTC. Amino acid sequence: CASSPPGKGYGYTF.

The chain is built from TRBV27 and TRBJ2-2; 7 nucleotides line up with TRBD1. V dropped 3 bases and J dropped 6; count of bases not matched to a gene: 7. CDR1 and CDR2 (germline): MNHEY, SMNVEV (reference sequence). The CDR3 totals 15 residues. CDR3 bases: TGTGCCAGCAGTTTCGACAGGGCGTCGGCCGGGGAGCTGTTTTTT. It is translated as CASSFDRASAGELFF.

The chain combines TRBV19 with TRBJ2-7, with D possibly being TRBD2 (6 bases). The CDR3 totals 12 residues. V was clipped by 5 bases and J by 7 bases, with 12 bases between them. CDR1 is LNHDA, CDR2 SQIVND, per germline (reference sequence). As DNA, the CDR3 is TGTGCCAGTAGTTATGCCAGCGGGGAGCAGTACTTC. Translation: CASSYASGEQYF.

Note on this clone: The sample carries other DNA sequences with the same CDR3. The gene calls are TRBV10-2 and TRBJ1-4; 9 bases are a match to TRBD1. Germline loops: CDR1 WSHSY, CDR2 SAAADI. The CDR3 extends over 15 amino acids. With 1 base clipped from V and 7 bases from J, the junction kept 4 bases outside the gene matches. The CDR3 region is CASSEFGTGFEKLFF. The CDR3 nucleotides read TGCGCCAGCAGTGAGTTCGGGACAGGGTTTGAAAAACTGTTTTTT.

This chain uses TRBV5-6 with TRBJ2-1, with 7 positions matching TRBD2. V trimming: 2 bases; J trimming: 0 bases; junction bases outside the gene matches: 5. The germline V gene has CDR1 SGHDT and CDR2 YYEEEE. The CDR3 is 16 residues long. CDR3 protein: CASSLLAPSSYNEQFF. In DNA form, the CDR3 reads TGTGCCAGCAGCTTACTAGCGCCAAGCTCCTACAATGAGCAGTTCTTC.

The chain carries TRBV11-3 and TRBJ2-3; 8 nucleotides line up with TRBD1. The junction had 6 bases not matched to a gene; V was cut back by 5 bases and J by 2 bases. CDR1 is SGHNT and CDR2 is YENEEA in the germline V gene. The CDR3 contains 15 residues. The DNA of the CDR3 is TGTGCCAGCAGCCTAAGACAGGGGCTCACAGATACGCAGTATTTT. It specifies CASSLRQGLTDTQYF.

The chain is built from TRBV3-2 and TRBJ1-2. TRBV3-2 is a known pseudogene. The CDR3 has 8 residues. Written as DNA, the CDR3 is TGTGCCAGCATAGGCTACACCTTC. Translation gives CASIGYTF.

The chain combines TRBV9 with TRBJ2-5, with D possibly being TRBD2 (6 bases). CDR3 length: 19 residues. The germline V gene encodes CDR1 SGDLS and CDR2 YYNGEE. The ends were cut back, 0 bases at V and 3 bases at J, with 24 bases in the middle. The CDR3 nucleotides read TGTGCCAGCAGCGTAGATACATTAAAGGCGGGACTTGGGAAAGAGACCCAGTACTTC. It codes for CASSVDTLKAGLGKETQYF.

The chain couples TRBV19 to TRBJ1-5; D is perhaps TRBD1 (5 bases). CDR3 size: 14 residues. Trimming stripped 7 bases from V and 3 bases from J, with 13 bases between. The V gene's germline CDR1 is LNHDA and CDR2 SQIVND (reference sequence). The CDR3 sequence: CASIPWGLNQPQHF. The DNA of the CDR3 is TGTGCCAGTATTCCATGGGGACTCAATCAGCCCCAGCATTTT.